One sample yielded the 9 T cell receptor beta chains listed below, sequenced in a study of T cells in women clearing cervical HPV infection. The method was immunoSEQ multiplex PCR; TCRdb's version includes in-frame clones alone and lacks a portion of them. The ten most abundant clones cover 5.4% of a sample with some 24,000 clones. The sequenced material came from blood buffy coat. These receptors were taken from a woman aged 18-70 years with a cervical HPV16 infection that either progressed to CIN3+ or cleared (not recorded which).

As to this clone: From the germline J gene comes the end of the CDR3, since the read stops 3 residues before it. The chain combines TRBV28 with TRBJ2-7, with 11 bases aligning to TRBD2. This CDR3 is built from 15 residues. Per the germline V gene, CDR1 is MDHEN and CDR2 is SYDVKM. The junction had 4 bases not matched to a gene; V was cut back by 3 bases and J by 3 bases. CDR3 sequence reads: CASSFTSGRDYEQYF. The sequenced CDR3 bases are TGTGCCAGCAGTTTTACTAGCGGGAGAGACTACGAG.

Incomplete CDR3 DNA: TGCGCCAGCAGCCAAGGGACTAGCGGACTCTACGAG. This sequence encodes CASSQGTSGLYE. The CDR3 in its entirety is CASSQGTSGLYEQYF. This chain connects TRBV4-1 to TRBJ2-7; TRBD2 matches at 10 bases. The read ends 3 residues shy of where the CDR3 ends; the end is completed using the germline J gene. The germline CDR1 and CDR2 sequences are MGHRA and YSYEKL. V lost 1 base and J lost 3; bases outside the gene matches: 3. The CDR3 consists of 15 residues.

The part of the CDR3 DNA that was read is TGCGCCAGCAGCGAACGACATGCTATCCCCTACGAG. Protein product: CASSERHAIPYE. The full CDR3 protein reads CASSERHAIPYEQYF. This sequence joins TRBV5-1 and TRBJ2-7; D uncertain. The CDR3 is cut off 3 residues early in the read; its end comes from the germline J gene. V was clipped by 4 bases and J by 2 bases, with 16 bases between them. Germline CDR1 is SGHRS and CDR2 is YFSETQ. This CDR3 region has 15 residues. Full variable domain (missing parts from reference TRBV5-1 and TRBJ2-7): KAGVTQTPRYLIKTRGQQVTLSCSPISGHRSVSWYQQTPGQGLQFLFEYFSETQRNKGNFPGRFSGRQFSNSRSEMNVSTLELGDSALYLCASSERHAIPYEQYFGPGTRLTVT.

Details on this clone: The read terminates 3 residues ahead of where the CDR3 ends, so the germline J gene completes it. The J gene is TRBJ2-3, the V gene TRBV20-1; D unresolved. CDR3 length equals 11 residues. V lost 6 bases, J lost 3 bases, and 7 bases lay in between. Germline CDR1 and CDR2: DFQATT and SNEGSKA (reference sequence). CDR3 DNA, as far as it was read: TGCAGTGCACCCAGGACAGATACG. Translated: CSAPRTDT. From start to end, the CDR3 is CSAPRTDTQYF.

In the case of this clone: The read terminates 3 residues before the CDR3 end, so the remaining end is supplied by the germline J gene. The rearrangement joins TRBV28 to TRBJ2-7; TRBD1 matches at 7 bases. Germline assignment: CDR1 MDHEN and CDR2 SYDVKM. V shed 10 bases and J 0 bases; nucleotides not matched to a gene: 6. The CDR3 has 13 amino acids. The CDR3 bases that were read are TGTGCCACCCTCGACAGGGTCTCCTACGAG. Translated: CATLDRVSYE. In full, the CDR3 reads CATLDRVSYEQYF. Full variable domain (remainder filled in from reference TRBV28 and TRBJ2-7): DVKVTQSSRYLVKRTGEKVFLECVQDMDHENMFWYRQDPGLGLRLIYFSYDVKMKEKGDIPEGYSVSREKKERFSLILESASTNQTSMYLCATLDRVSYEQYFGPGTRLTVT.

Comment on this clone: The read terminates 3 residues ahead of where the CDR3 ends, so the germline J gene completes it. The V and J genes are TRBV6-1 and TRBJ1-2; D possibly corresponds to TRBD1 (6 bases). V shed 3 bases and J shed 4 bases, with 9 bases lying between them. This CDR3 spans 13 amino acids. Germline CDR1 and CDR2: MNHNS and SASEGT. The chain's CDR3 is CASSENRVYGYTF. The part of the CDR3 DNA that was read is TGTGCCAGCAGTGAGAACAGGGTCTATGGC.

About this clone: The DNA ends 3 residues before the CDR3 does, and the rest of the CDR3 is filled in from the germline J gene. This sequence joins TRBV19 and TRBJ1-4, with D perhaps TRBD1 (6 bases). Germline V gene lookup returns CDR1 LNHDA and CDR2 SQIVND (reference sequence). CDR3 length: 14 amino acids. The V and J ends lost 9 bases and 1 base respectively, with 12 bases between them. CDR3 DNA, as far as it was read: TGTGCCAGCCAACCCAGGGGAACTAATGAAAAA. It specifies CASQPRGTNEK. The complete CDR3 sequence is CASQPRGTNEKLFF.

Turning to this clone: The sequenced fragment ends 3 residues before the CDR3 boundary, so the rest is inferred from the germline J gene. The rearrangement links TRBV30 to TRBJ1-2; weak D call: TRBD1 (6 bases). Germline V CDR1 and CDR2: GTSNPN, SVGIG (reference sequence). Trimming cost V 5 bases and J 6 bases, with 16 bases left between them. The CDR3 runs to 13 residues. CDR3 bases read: TGTGCCTGGGCTAAGGGCAGGGGCAATGGC. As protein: CAWAKGRGNG. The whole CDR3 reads CAWAKGRGNGYTF.

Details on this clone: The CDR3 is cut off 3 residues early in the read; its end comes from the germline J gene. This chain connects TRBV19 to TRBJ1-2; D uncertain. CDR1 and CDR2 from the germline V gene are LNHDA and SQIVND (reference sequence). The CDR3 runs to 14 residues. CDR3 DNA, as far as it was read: TGTGCCAGTAGTAAGCGGGGTGGCACGGATACC. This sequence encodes CASSKRGGTDT. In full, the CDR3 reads CASSKRGGTDTYTF.